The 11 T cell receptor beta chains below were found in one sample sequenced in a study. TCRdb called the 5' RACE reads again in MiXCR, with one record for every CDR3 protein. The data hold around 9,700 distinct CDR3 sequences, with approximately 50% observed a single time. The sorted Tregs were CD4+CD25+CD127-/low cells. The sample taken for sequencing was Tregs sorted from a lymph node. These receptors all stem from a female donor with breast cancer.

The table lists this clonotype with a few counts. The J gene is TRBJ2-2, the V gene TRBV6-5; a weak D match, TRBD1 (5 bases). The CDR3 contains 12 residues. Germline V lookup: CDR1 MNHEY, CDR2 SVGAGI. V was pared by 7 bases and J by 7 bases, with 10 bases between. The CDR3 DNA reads TGTGCCAGCACTCACAGGAGCGGGGAGCTGTTTTTT. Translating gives CASTHRSGELFF.

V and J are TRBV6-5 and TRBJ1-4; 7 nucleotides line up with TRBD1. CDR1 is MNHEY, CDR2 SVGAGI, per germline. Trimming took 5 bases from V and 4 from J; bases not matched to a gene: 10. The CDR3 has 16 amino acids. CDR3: CASSPSTGWDNEKLFF. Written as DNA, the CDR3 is TGTGCCAGCAGTCCTTCGACAGGGTGGGATAATGAAAAACTGTTTTTT.

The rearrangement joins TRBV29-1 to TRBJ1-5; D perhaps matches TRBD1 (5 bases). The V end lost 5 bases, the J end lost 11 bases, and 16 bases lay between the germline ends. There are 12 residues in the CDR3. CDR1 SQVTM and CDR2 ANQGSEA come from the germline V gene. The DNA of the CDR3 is TGCAGCGTTCGGGACCCTAAAGATGCCCAGCATTTT. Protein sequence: CSVRDPKDAQHF.

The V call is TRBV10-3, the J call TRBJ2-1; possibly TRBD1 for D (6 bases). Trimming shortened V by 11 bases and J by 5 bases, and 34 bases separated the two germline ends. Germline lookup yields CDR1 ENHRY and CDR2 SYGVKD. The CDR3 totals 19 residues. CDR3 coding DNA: TGTGCCGCTTCAGGGTCCCTATTAGGCAGGGGACAACATAACAATGAGCAGTTCTTC. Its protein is CAASGSLLGRGQHNNEQFF.

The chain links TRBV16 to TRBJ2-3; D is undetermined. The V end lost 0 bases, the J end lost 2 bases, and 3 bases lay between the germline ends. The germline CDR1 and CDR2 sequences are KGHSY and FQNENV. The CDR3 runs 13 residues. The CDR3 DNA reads TGTGCCAGCAGCCAATCGCCCACAGATACGCAGTATTTT. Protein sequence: CASSQSPTDTQYF.

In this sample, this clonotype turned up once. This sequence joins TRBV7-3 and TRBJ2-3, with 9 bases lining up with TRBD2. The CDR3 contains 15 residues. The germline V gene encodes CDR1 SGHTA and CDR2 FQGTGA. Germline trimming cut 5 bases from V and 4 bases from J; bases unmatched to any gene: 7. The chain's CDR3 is CASSVGGRASDTQYF. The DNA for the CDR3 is TGTGCCAGCAGCGTTGGCGGGAGGGCCTCAGATACGCAGTATTTT.

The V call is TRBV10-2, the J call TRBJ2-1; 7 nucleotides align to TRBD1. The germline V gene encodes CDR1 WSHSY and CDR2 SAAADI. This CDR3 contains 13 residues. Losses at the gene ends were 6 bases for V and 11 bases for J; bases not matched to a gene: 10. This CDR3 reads CASSKQTGNKQFF. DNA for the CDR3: TGCGCCAGCAGCAAGCAGACAGGGAATAAGCAGTTCTTC.

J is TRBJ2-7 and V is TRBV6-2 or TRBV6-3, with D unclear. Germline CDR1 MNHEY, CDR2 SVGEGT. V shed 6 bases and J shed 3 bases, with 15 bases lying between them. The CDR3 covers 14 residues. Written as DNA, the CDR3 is TGTGCCAGCAGCGACCCCCAGGAATACTACGAGCAGTACGTC. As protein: CASSDPQEYYEQYV.

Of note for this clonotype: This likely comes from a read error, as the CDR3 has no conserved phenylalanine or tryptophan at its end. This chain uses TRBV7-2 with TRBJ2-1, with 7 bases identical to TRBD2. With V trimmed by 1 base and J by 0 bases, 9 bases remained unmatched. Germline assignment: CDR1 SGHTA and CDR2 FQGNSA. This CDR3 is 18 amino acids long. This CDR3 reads CASSLVRGSKSSYNEQFS. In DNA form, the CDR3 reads TGTGCCAGCAGCTTAGTCCGCGGGAGCAAGAGCTCCTACAATGAGCAGTTCTCC.

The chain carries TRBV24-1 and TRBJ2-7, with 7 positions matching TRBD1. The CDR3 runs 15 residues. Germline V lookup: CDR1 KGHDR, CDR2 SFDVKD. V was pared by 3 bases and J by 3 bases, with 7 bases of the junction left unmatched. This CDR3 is CATSDTRQGSYEQYF. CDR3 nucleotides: TGTGCCACCAGTGATACCAGACAGGGTAGCTACGAGCAGTACTTC.

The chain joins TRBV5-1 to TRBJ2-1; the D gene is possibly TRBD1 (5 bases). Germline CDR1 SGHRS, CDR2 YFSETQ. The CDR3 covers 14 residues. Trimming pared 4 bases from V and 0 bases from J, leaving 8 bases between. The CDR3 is CASSLQDSYNEQFF. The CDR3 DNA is TGCGCCAGCAGCCTACAGGACTCCTACAATGAGCAGTTCTTC.